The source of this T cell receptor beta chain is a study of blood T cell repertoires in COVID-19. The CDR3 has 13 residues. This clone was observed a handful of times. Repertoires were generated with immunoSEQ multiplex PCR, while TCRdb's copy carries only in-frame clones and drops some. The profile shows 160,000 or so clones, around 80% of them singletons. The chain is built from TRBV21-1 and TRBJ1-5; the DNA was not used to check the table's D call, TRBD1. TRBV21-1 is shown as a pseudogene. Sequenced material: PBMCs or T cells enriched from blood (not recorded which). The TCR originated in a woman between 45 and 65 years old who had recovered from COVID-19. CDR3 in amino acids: CATRQVWNQPQHF. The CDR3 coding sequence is TGTGCCACGCGACAGGTATGGAATCAGCCCCAGCATTTT.